This entry lists 20 T cell receptor beta chains sequenced from one sample in a study of blood T cell repertoires in COVID-19. Only in-frame clones appear in the TCRdb table, and some are missing; sequencing was by immunoSEQ multiplex PCR. The data contain about 250,000 clones, about 86% of them singletons. Sample: peripheral blood. Receptors were obtained from a middle-aged man with active or convalescent COVID-19.

The chain is built from TRBV7-9 and TRBJ1-1; the match to TRBD1 covers 7 bases. Per the germline V gene, CDR1 is SEHNR and CDR2 is FQNEAQ (reference sequence). There are 17 residues in the CDR3. Trimming cost V 5 bases and J 0 bases; bases outside gene matches: 12. CDR3 nucleotides: TGTGCCAGCAGCATAATACAGGGGTCGACTTTGAACACTGAAGCTTTCTTT. It yields the protein CASSIIQGSTLNTEAFF.

This chain connects TRBV7-3 to TRBJ2-2; D gene unclear. This CDR3 contains 13 residues. Germline lookup yields CDR1 SGHTA and CDR2 FQGTGA. Trimming cost V 5 bases and J 5 bases, with 9 bases left between them. The CDR3 loop reads CASSPHMTGELFF. As DNA, the CDR3 is TGTGCCAGCAGCCCCCACATGACCGGGGAGCTGTTTTTT.

The chain recombines TRBV18 with TRBJ1-3; no clear D. This CDR3 has 15 amino acids. Trimming shortened V by 1 base and J by 0 bases, and 7 bases separated the two germline ends. The germline V gene encodes CDR1 KGHSH and CDR2 LQKENI. The CDR3: CASSPLQVSGNTIYF. CDR3 in DNA: TGTGCCAGCTCACCACTGCAGGTCTCTGGAAACACCATATATTTT.

The V and J genes are TRBV7-9 and TRBJ2-2; 9 bases are a match to TRBD1. J lost 4 bases, V lost 5 bases, and 8 bases had no gene match. There are 16 residues in the CDR3. CDR1 is SEHNR and CDR2 is FQNEAQ in the germline V gene (reference sequence). This chain's CDR3 is CASSPRTGASTGELFF. DNA of the CDR3: TGTGCCAGCAGCCCAAGGACAGGGGCTAGCACCGGGGAGCTGTTTTTT.

The chain combines TRBV27 with TRBJ2-7; TRBD1 matches 7 bases. The CDR3 length is 15 residues. Germline CDR1 is MNHEY and CDR2 is SMNVEV (reference sequence). The ends lost 3 bases at V and 3 bases at J; junction bases unmatched: 8. The CDR3 region has the DNA TGTGCCAGCAGTTTGAAGCCAGGGGGAGTCTACGAGCAGTACTTC. Protein product: CASSLKPGGVYEQYF.

The chain links TRBV6-1 to TRBJ2-7; 8 bases are a match to TRBD1. The J segment lost 3 bases and the V segment lost 2 bases, leaving 9 bases of the junction unmatched. Germline V gene lookup returns CDR1 MNHNS and CDR2 SASEGT. The CDR3 is 16 amino acids. The CDR3 coding sequence is TGTGCCAGCAGTGAATCTTTCGGGACAGGATTCTACGAGCAGTACTTC. As protein: CASSESFGTGFYEQYF.

This clone appeared once. The rearrangement joins TRBV19 to TRBJ2-6, with D perhaps matching TRBD1 (6 bases). Looked up from germline, CDR1 is LNHDA and CDR2 is SQIVND (reference sequence). V lost 3 bases, J lost 3 bases, and 15 bases lay in between. The CDR3 has 17 residues. The CDR3 coding sequence is TGTGCCAGTAGTATTAACAGGGCCCTTCTTGGGGCCAACGTCCTGACTTTC. It is translated as CASSINRALLGANVLTF.

The CDR3 sequence is CASSGERLTVNYGYTF. In nucleotides, the CDR3 is TGTGCCAGCAGTGGCGAAAGATTGACAGTTAACTATGGCTACACCTTC. The gene calls are TRBV2 and TRBJ1-2; tentatively, D is TRBD1 (5 bases). The germline gives CDR1 SNHLY, CDR2 FYNNEI. With 4 bases removed from V and 1 base from J, the gap between germline ends came to 16 bases. CDR3 length: 16 residues.

J is TRBJ1-1 and V is TRBV19; D remains ambiguous. The V and J ends lost 7 bases and 0 bases respectively, with 9 bases between them. This CDR3 is 13 amino acids long. Per the germline V gene, CDR1 is LNHDA and CDR2 is SQIVND (reference sequence). CDR3 sequence: CASKMQLNTEAFF. The DNA for the CDR3 is TGTGCCAGTAAGATGCAGTTGAACACTGAAGCTTTCTTT.

V is TRBV6-5 and J is TRBJ2-2, with TRBD1 matching over 8 bases. Germline V gives CDR1 MNHEY, CDR2 SVGAGI. V shed 6 bases and J 7 bases; nucleotides not matched to a gene: 10. The CDR3 loop spans 15 amino acids. The CDR3 here is CASSDRGRTGGELFF. The CDR3 DNA reads TGTGCCAGCAGCGACAGGGGCCGTACCGGCGGGGAGCTGTTTTTT.

This clone has more than one count but fewer than ten. The chain employs TRBV12-3 or TRBV12-4 and TRBJ1-4; D not resolved. This CDR3 contains 12 residues. The V end was cut by 7 bases, the J end by 3 bases, with 6 bases between. The CDR3 DNA reads as TGTGCCAGCAAGAGGGCTAATGAAAAACTGTTTTTT. This gives the protein CASKRANEKLFF.

This sequence joins TRBV6-2 or TRBV6-3 and TRBJ1-2, with TRBD1 matching 7 bases. J was trimmed by 2 bases and V by 5 bases; bases with no gene match: 11. Germline V gives CDR1 MNHEY, CDR2 SVGEGT. The CDR3 has 16 residues. The DNA of the CDR3 is TGTGCCAGCAGTGGGCCCTCCGGGACAGTGAACTATGGCTACACCTTC. Protein sequence: CASSGPSGTVNYGYTF.

This clone has a single count. The chain employs TRBV30 and TRBJ2-7, with 9 bases identical to TRBD2. The CDR3 covers 13 residues. V dropped 3 bases and J dropped 4; count of bases not matched to a gene: 4. Germline V gene sequence: CDR1 GTSNPN, CDR2 SVGIG (reference sequence). The CDR3 DNA reads as TGTGCCTGGAGGCCTAGCGGGATTTACGAGCAGTACTTC. Amino acid sequence: CAWRPSGIYEQYF. The full variable domain, in which reference TRBV30 and TRBJ2-7 provide the parts outside the CDR3, is SQTIHQWPATLVQPVGSPLSLECTVEGTSNPNLYWYRQAAGRGLQLLFYSVGIGQISSEVPQNLSASRPQDRQFILSSKKLLLSDSGFYLCAWRPSGIYEQYFGPGTRLTVT.

This chain uses TRBV6-4 with TRBJ1-4; tentatively, D is TRBD1 (6 bases). The V gene lost 6 bases and the J gene lost 11 bases, with 16 bases spanning the gap. The germline gives CDR1 MRHNA, CDR2 SNTAGT. This CDR3 is built from 13 residues. The CDR3 nucleotides are TGTGCCAGCAGCCCCGAAGAGGGGGGGAAACTGTTTTTT. This sequence encodes CASSPEEGGKLFF.

This rearrangement joins TRBV5-6 to TRBJ1-2; no clear D. The V end was cut by 0 bases, the J end by 2 bases, with 5 bases between. From germline, CDR1 is SGHDT and CDR2 YYEEEE. The CDR3 consists of 13 residues. The CDR3 spells CASSLGRNYGYTF. Here the CDR3 DNA reads TGTGCCAGCAGCTTGGGGAGAAACTATGGCTACACCTTC.

This rearrangement joins TRBV9 to TRBJ2-2, with TRBD2 identical over 9 bases. The CDR3 runs 15 residues. Germline CDR1 is SGDLS and CDR2 is YYNGEE. Unmatched junction bases numbered 4, after V lost 0 bases and J lost 7 bases. CDR3 loop: CASSVGLAENGELFF. CDR3 DNA sequence: TGTGCCAGCAGCGTAGGACTAGCGGAGAACGGGGAGCTGTTTTTT.

To note about this clone: The sample holds other DNA sequences that translate to the same CDR3. The chain employs TRBV25-1 and TRBJ1-2, with 8 bases that match TRBD1. CDR1 MGHDK and CDR2 SYGVNS come from the germline V gene. Unmatched junction bases numbered 8, after V lost 6 bases and J lost 8 bases. CDR3 length: 13 amino acids. The DNA for the CDR3 is TGTGCCAGCAGCAAAGGACAGGGCGGGGGCTACACCTTC. This gives the protein CASSKGQGGGYTF.

The rearrangement links TRBV13 to TRBJ1-1; D is perhaps TRBD1 (6 bases). This CDR3 region has 16 residues. V was cut by 1 base and J by 2 bases, with 14 bases left in between. Germline V gene sequence: CDR1 PRHDT, CDR2 FYEKMQ (reference sequence). CDR3 sequence (DNA): TGTGCCAGCAGCTTAGTACAGCAGGGGATTAACACTGAAGCTTTCTTT. It codes for CASSLVQQGINTEAFF.

Comments on this clone: The junction differs from germline at one of its ends, possibly a read error. The CDR3 bases are TGTGCCAGCAGTCGAAACGCGAGGACAGGGCAGAACCCTGAAGCTTTCTTT. It translates to CASSRNARTGQNPEAFF. V gene TRBV6-6 combines with J gene TRBJ1-1, with 8 positions matching TRBD1. The germline CDR1 and CDR2 sequences are MNHNY and SVGAGI (reference sequence). The CDR3 contains 17 residues.

The V and J genes are TRBV10-1 and TRBJ2-7, with TRBD1 identical over 10 bases. The CDR3 contains 14 residues. V lost 6 bases and J lost 6; bases outside the gene matches: 8. CDR1 WNHNN and CDR2 SYGVQD come from the germline V gene (reference sequence). CDR3 sequence reads: CASSEIWTGGEQYF. CDR3 DNA sequence: TGCGCCAGCAGCGAAATCTGGACAGGGGGCGAGCAGTACTTC.